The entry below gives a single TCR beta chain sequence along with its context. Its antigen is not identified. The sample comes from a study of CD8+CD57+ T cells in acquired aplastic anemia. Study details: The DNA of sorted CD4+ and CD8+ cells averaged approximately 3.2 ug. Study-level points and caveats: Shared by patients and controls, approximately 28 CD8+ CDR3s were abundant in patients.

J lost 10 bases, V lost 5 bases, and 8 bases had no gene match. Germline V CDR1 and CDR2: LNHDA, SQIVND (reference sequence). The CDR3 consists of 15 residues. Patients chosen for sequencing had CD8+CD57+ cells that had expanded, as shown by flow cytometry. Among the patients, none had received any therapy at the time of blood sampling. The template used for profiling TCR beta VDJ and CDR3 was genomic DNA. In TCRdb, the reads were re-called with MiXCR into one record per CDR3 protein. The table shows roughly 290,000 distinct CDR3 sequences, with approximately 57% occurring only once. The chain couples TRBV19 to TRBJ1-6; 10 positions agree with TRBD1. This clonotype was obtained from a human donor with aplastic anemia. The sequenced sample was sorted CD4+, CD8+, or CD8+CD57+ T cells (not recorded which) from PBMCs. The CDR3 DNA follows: TGTGCCAGTAGTTCCGGACAGACAGGGGGCTCACCCCTCCACTTT. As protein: CASSSGQTGGSPLHF.